This TCR beta chain originates from a study of cytotoxic CD8 clonotypes in ibrutinib-treated CLL. Notes on the study in general: Clonality correlated strongly with circulating CD8+ T cells and exceeded age-matched healthy donors at baseline.

Profiled with immunoSEQ multiplex PCR; TCRdb holds only in-frame clones, not every one. In the table there are 65,000 to 85,000 clones, 90% of which are singletons. The V and J ends lost 4 bases and 6 bases respectively, with 21 bases between them. CDR1 is LGHNA and CDR2 is YNFKEQ in the germline V gene. This CDR3 has 17 amino acids. A word on this clone: Its target is unknown.

The chain uses TRBV4-2 and TRBJ2-2; the D gene could be TRBD1 or TRBD2 (5 bases each). Specimen: PBMCs, collected after 12 months of ibrutinib treatment. The receptor was derived from a human donor with chronic lymphocytic leukemia. CDR3 nucleotide sequence: TGTGCCAGCAGCCCCCCCGGGGCTAGACGCTCTTCCGGGGAGCTGTTTTTT. Protein: CASSPPGARRSSGELFF.